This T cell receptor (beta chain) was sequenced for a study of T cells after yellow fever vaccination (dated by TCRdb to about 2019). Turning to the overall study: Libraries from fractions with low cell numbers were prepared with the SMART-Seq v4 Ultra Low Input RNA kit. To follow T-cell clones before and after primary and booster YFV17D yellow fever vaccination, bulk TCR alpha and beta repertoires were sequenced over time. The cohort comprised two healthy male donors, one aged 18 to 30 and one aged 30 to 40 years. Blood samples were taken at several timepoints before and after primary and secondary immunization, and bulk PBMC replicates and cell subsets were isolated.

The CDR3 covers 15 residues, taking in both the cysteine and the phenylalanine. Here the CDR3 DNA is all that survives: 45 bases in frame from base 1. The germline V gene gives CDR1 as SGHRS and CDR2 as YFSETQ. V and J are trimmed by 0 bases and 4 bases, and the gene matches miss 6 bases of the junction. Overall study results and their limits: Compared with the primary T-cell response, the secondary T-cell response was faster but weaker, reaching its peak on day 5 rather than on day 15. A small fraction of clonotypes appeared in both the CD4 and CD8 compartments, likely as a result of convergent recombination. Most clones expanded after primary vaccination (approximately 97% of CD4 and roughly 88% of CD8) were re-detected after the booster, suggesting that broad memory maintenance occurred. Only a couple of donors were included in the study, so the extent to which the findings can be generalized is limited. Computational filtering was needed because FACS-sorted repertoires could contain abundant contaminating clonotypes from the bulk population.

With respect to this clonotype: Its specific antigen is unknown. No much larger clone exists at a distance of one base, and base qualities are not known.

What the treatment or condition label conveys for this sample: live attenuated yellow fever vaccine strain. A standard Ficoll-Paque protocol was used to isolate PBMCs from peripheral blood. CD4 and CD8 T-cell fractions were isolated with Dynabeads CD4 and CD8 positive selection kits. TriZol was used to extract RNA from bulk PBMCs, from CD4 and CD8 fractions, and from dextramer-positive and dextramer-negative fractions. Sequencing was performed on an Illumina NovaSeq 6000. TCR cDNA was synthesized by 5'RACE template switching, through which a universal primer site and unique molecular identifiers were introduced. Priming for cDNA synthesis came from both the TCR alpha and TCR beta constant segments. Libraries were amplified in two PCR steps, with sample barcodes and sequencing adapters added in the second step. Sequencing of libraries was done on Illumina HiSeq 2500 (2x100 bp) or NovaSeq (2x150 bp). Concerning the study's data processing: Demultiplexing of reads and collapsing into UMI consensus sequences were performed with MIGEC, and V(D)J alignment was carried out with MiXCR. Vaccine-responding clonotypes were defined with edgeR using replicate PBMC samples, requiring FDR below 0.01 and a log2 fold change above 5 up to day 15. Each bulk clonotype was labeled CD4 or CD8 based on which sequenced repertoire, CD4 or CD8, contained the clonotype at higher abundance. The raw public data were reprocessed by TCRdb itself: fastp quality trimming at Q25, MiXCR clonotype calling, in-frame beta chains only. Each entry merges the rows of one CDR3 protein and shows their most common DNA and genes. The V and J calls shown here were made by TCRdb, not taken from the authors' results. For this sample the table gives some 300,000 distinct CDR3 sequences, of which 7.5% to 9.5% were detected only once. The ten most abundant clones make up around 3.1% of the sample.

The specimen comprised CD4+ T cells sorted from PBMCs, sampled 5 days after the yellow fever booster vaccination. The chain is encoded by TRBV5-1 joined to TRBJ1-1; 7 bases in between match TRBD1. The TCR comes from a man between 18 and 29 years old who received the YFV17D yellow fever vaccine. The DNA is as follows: TGCGCCAGCAGCTTGGAGGCAGGGGGAGTCACTGAAGCTTTCTTT. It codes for CASSLEAGGVTEAFF.